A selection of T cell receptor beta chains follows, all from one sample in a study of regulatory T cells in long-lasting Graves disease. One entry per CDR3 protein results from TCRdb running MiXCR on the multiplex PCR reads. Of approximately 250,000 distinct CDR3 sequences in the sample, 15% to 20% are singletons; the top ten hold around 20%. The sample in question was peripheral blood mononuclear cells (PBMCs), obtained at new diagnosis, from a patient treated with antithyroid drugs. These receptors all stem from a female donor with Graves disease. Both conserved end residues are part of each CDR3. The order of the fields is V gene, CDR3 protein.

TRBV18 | CASSLISDRDPLHF
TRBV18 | CASSPPGSGSEKLFF
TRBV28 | CASRQGTLQPQHF
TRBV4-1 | CASSHRTGDEAFF
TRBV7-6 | CASSLSWRSYNEQFF
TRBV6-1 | CASSELWSSYEQYF
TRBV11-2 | CASSFRSSYNEQFF
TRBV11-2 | CASSEGQGAGGYTF
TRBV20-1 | CSARDRVGQPYEQYF
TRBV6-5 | CASSYSGGFGTEAFF
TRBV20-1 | CSARDLRADAYEQYF
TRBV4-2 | CASTVALGNTGELFF
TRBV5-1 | CASSYRLLSQGPGRYNEQFF
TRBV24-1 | CATSDQDRGQFETQYF
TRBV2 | CAKLGLAANEQFF
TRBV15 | CATSRDIATNEKLFF
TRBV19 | CASSKVRSPGELFF
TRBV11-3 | CASSLQEYQETQYF
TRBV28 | CASSLMGVASLGGYTF
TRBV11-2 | CASSLEAGKGEKLFF
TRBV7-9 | CASSFWEDNEKLFF
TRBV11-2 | CASSPRPGNTIYF
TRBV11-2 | CASSFDRGGEQYF
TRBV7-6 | CASSLIGPPNSPLHF
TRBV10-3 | CAIKTDTHEQYF
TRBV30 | CAWSVPGWRNNSPLHF
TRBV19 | CASYPPGQGMTTLHF